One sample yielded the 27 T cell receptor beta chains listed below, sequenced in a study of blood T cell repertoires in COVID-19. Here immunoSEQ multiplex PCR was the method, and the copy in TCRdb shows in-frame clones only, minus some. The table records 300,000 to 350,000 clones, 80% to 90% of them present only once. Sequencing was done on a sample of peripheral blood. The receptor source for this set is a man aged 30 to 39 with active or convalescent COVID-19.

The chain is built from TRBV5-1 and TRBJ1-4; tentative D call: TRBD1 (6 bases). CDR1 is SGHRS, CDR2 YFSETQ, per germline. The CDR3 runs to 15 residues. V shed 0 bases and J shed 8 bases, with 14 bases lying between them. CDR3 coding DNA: TGCGCCAGCAGCTTGGCTGGGACAAGAGGAGAAAAACTGTTTTTT. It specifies CASSLAGTRGEKLFF.

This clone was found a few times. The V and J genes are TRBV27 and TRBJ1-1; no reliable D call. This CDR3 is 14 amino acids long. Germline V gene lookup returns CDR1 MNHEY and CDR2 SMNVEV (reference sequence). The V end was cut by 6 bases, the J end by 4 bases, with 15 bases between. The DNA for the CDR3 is TGTGCCAGCAGAACACAGAGCTTGTCCACTGAAGCTTTCTTT. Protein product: CASRTQSLSTEAFF.

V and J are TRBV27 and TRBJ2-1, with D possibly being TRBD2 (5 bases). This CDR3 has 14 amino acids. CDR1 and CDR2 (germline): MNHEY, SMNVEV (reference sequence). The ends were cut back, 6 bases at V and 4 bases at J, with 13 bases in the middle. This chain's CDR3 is CASSFRTPYNEQFF. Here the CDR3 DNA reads TGTGCCAGCAGCTTCCGGACTCCTTACAATGAGCAGTTCTTC.

The CDR3 is CASSLVAGAVGNTIYF. CDR3 coding DNA: TGTGCCAGCAGCTTAGTTGCGGGCGCGGTGGGAAACACCATATATTTT. This rearrangement joins TRBV7-2 to TRBJ1-3; D remains ambiguous. The CDR3 loop spans 16 amino acids. The ends were cut back, 1 base at V and 4 bases at J, with 14 bases in the middle. Germline loops: CDR1 SGHTA, CDR2 FQGNSA.

In DNA, the CDR3 is TGCGCCAGCAGCACCGACGGAGGGGCGCCTGGAAACACCATATATTTT. This gives the protein CASSTDGGAPGNTIYF. This chain connects TRBV5-1 to TRBJ1-3, with a tentative D call TRBD1 (5 bases). From germline, CDR1 is SGHRS and CDR2 YFSETQ. Between the trimmed V and J ends, which lost 4 bases and 2 bases, there was a span of 16 bases. This CDR3 spans 16 amino acids.

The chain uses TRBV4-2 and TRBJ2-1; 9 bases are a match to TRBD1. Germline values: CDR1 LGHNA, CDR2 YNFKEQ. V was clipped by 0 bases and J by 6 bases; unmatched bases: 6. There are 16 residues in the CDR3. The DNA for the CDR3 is TGTGCCAGCAGCCAAGATCCGGGACAGGGATCCAATGAGCAGTTCTTC. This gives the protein CASSQDPGQGSNEQFF.

CDR3 in DNA: TGTGCCAGCAGCCAGTATAACACTGAAGCTTTCTTT. This translates into CASSQYNTEAFF. This sequence joins TRBV3-1 (or the pseudogene TRBV3-2) and TRBJ1-1; no clear D. V was cut by 3 bases and J by 2 bases, with 4 bases left in between. The CDR3 length is 12 residues. Germline loops: CDR1 LGHDT, CDR2 YNNKEL (reference sequence).

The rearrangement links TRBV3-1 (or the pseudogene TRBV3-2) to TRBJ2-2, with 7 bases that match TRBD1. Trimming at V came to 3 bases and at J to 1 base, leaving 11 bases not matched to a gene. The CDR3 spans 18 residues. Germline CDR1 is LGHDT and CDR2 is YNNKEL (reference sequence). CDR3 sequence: CASSHPAEAGGNTGELFF. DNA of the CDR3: TGTGCCAGCAGCCACCCCGCCGAGGCAGGGGGGAACACCGGGGAGCTGTTTTTT.

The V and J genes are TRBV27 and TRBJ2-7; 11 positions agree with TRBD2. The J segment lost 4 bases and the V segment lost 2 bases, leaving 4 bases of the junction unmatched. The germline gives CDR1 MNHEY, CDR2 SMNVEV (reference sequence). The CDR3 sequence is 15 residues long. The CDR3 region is CASSLTLAGVYEQYF. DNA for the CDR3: TGTGCCAGCAGTTTAACACTAGCGGGGGTTTACGAGCAGTACTTC.

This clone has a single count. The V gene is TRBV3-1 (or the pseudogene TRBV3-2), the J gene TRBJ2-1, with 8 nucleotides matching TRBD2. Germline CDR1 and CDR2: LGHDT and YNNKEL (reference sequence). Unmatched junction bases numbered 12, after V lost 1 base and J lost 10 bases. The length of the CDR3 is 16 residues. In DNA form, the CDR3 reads TGTGCCAGCAGCCAAGCGGGGCGGGGGGTCCCAATCGAGCAGTTCTTC. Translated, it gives CASSQAGRGVPIEQFF.

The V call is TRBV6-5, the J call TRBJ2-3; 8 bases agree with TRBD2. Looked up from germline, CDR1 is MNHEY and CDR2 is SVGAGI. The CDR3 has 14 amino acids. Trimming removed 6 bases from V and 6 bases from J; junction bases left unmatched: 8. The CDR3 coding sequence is TGTGCCAGCAGCCAGGGACTAGTGGGTGATACGCAGTATTTT. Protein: CASSQGLVGDTQYF.

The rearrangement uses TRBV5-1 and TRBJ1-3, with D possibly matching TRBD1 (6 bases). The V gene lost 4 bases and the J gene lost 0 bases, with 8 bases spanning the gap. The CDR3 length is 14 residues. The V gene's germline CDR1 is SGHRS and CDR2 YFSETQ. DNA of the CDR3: TGCGCCAGCAGCAGGGGGATCTCTGGAAACACCATATATTTT. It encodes CASSRGISGNTIYF.

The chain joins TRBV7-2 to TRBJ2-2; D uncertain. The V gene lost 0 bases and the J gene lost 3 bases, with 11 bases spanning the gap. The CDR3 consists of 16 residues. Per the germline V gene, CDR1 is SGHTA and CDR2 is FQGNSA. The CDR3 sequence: CASSLAPLRDTGELFF. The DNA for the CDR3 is TGTGCCAGCAGCTTAGCCCCACTCCGGGACACCGGGGAGCTGTTTTTT.

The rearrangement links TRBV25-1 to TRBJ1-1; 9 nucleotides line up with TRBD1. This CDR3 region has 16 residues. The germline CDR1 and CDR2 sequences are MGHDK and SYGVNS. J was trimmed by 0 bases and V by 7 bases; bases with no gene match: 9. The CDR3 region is CASTPTGQGLNTEAFF. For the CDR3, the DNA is TGTGCCAGCACCCCAACGGGACAGGGATTGAACACTGAAGCTTTCTTT. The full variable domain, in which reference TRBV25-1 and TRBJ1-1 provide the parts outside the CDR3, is EADIYQTPRYLVIGTGKKITLECSQTMGHDKMYWYQQDPGMELHLIHYSYGVNSTEKGDLSSESTVSRIRTEHFPLTLESARPSHTSQYLCASTPTGQGLNTEAFFGQGTRLTVV.

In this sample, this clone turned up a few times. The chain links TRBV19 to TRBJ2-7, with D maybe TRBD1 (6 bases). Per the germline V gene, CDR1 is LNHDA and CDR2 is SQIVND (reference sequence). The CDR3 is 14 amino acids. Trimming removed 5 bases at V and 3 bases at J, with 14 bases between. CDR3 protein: CASSFTGTFYEQYF. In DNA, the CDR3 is TGTGCCAGTAGTTTCACCGGGACATTCTACGAGCAGTACTTC.

CDR3: CASNHRRTSDSPLHF. In nucleotides, the CDR3 is TGTGCCAGCAACCACAGGAGAACCTCGGATTCACCCCTCCACTTT. This chain joins TRBV2 and TRBJ1-6; TRBD1 might be the D (5 bases). The CDR3 extends over 15 amino acids. CDR1 and CDR2 (germline): SNHLY, FYNNEI. Trimming stripped 7 bases from V and 8 bases from J, with 18 bases between. Combining the CDR3 with reference TRBV2 and TRBJ1-6 gives the whole variable domain EPEVTQTPSHQVTQMGQEVILRCVPISNHLYFYWYRQILGQKVEFLVSFYNNEISEKSEIFDDQFSVERPDGSNFTLKIRSTKLEDSAMYFCASNHRRTSDSPLHFGNGTRLTVT.

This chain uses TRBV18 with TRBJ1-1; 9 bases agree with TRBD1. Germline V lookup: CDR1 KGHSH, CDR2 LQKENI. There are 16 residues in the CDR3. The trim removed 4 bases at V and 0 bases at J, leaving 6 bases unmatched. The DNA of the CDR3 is TGTGCCAGCTCACGCCGACAGGGGGACGTGAACACTGAAGCTTTCTTT. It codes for CASSRRQGDVNTEAFF.

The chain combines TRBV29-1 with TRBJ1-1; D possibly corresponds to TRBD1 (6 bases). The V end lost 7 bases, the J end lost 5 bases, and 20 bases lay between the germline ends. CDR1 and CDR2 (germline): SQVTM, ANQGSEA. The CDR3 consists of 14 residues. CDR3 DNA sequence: TGCAGCGCGACCCGAGGGGGGGCAGGAACTGAAGCTTTCTTT. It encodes CSATRGGAGTEAFF.

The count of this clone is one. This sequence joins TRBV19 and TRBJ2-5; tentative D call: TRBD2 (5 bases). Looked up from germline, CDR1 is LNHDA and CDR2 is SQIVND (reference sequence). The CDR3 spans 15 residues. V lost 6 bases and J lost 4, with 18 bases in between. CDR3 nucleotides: TGTGCCAGTAGCAAGAGACTCGGACTGGGAGAGACCCAGTACTTC. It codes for CASSKRLGLGETQYF.

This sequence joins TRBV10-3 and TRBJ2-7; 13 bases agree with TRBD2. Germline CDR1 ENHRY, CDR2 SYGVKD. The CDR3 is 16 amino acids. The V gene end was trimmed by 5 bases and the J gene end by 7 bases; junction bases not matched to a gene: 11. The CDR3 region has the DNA TGTGCCATCAGTCCCCGGACTAGCGGGGGCATGGGAGAGCAGTACTTC. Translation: CAISPRTSGGMGEQYF.

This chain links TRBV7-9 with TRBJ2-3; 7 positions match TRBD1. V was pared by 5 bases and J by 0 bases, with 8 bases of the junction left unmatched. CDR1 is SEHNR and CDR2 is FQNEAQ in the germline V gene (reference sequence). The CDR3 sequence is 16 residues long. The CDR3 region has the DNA TGTGCCAGCAGCGTGAAACAGGGGCCTAGCACAGATACGCAGTATTTT. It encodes CASSVKQGPSTDTQYF.

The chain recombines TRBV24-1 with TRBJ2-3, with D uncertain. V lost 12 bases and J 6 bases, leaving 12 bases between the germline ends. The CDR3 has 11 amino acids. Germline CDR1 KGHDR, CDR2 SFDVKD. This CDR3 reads CASLDLDTQYF. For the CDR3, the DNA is TGTGCCTCCCTTGACTTGGATACGCAGTATTTT.

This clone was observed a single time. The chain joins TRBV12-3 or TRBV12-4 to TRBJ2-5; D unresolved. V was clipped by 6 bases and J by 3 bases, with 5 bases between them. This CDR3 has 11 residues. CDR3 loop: CASRREETQYF. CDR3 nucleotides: TGTGCCAGCAGGCGAGAAGAGACCCAGTACTTC.

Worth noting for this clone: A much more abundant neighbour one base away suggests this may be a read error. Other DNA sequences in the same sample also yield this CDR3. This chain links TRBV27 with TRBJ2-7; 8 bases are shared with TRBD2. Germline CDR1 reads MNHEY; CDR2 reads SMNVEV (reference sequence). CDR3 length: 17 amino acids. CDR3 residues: CASSLLLTSGPSYEQYF. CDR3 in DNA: TGTGCCAGCAGTCTCCTCCTTACTAGCGGACCCTCCTATGAGCAGTACTTC.

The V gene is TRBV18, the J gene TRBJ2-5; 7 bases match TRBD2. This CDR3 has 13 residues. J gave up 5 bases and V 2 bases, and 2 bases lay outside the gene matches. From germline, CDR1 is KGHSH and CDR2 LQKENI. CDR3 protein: CASSPNGRETQYF. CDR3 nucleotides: TGTGCCAGCTCACCAAACGGGAGGGAGACCCAGTACTTC.

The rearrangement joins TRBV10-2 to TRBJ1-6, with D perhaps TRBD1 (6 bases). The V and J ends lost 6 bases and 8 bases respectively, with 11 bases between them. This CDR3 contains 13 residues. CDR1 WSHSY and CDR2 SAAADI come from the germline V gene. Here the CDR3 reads CASSPDRDSPLHF. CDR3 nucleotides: TGCGCCAGCAGCCCGGACAGAGATTCACCCCTCCACTTT.

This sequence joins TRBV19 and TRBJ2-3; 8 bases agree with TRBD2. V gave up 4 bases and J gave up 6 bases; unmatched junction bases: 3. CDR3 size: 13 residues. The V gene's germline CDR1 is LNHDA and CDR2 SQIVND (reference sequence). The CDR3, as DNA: TGTGCCAGTAGTACCCCGGGGGGGGATACGCAGTATTTT. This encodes CASSTPGGDTQYF.